What follows are 22 T cell receptor beta chains derived from one specimen sequenced in a study of OX40 agonist ivuxolimab in advanced cancers. This table comes from immunoSEQ multiplex PCR, and its TCRdb copy is limited to in-frame clones, with some not included. The sample yields fewer than 35,000 clones, around 90% seen once. The input for sequencing was CD4+ or CD8+ T cells sorted from blood, taken in a trial of the OX40 agonist ivuxolimab. The receptor source for this set is an adult with an advanced solid tumor such as melanoma, head and neck, liver or kidney cancer.

This CDR3 reads CASSSLAGGYNEQFF. CDR3 nucleotide sequence: TGTGCCAGCAGCTCCCTAGCGGGGGGTTACAATGAGCAGTTCTTC. This chain joins TRBV7-3 and TRBJ2-1, with 11 bases that match TRBD2. The CDR3 runs 15 residues. CDR1 is SGHTA and CDR2 is FQGTGA in the germline V gene. Trimming took 4 bases from V and 4 from J; bases not matched to a gene: 3. Based on the CDR3 plus reference TRBV7-3 and TRBJ2-1, the full variable domain is GAGVSQTPSNKVTEKGKYVELRCDPISGHTALYWYRQSLGQGPEFLIYFQGTGAADDSGLPNDRFFAVRPEGSVSTLKIQRTERGDSAVYLCASSSLAGGYNEQFFGPGTRLTVL.

The J gene is TRBJ2-1, the V gene TRBV9, with D perhaps being TRBD1 or TRBD2 (7 bases each). Trimming pared 3 bases from V and 6 bases from J, leaving 19 bases between. This CDR3 is 16 amino acids long. Germline CDR1 is SGDLS and CDR2 is YYNGEE. CDR3 loop: CASSAGGGGVLNEQFF. DNA of the CDR3: TGTGCCAGCAGCGCCGGGGGAGGGGGCGTGCTCAATGAGCAGTTCTTC.

CDR3 sequence: CASSLRGAAKNIQYF. The CDR3 DNA reads as TGTGCCAGCAGCCTAAGGGGGGCAGCCAAAAACATTCAGTACTTC. The J gene is TRBJ2-4, the V gene TRBV9; possibly TRBD1 or TRBD2 for D (6 bases each). V lost 4 bases and J 0 bases, leaving 11 bases between the germline ends. Germline CDR1 SGDLS, CDR2 YYNGEE. The CDR3 runs to 15 residues.

This sequence joins TRBV19 and TRBJ2-3, with no clear D. Germline values: CDR1 LNHDA, CDR2 SQIVND (reference sequence). V lost 3 bases and J 6 bases, leaving 10 bases between the germline ends. The CDR3 spans 13 residues. As DNA, the CDR3 is TGTGCCAGTAGTATGATCCCGTGGGATACGCAGTATTTT. Translated: CASSMIPWDTQYF. The complete variable domain, with remaining parts taken from reference TRBV19 and TRBJ2-3, reads DGGITQSPKYLFRKEGQNVTLSCEQNLNHDAMYWYRQDPGQGLRLIYYSQIVNDFQKGDIAEGYSVSREKKESFPLTVTSAQKNPTAFYLCASSMIPWDTQYFGPGTRLTVL.

The V call is TRBV30, the J call TRBJ2-7; D might be TRBD1 or TRBD2, each matching 5 bases. The germline V gene encodes CDR1 GTSNPN and CDR2 SVGIG (reference sequence). This CDR3 comprises 14 residues. V shed 5 bases and J shed 3 bases, with 17 bases lying between them. CDR3 amino acids: CAWGTGKWDYEQYF. The CDR3 DNA sequence: TGTGCCTGGGGGACGGGCAAGTGGGACTACGAGCAGTACTTC.

This clone is medium-sized by share. The rearrangement joins TRBV30 to TRBJ1-5, with unresolved D. The V end was cut by 1 base, the J end by 11 bases, with 9 bases between. This CDR3 contains 11 residues. Germline V CDR1 and CDR2: GTSNPN, SVGIG (reference sequence). CDR3 nucleotides: TGTGCCTGGAGTGATGGGAGGGCCCAGCATTTT. It encodes CAWSDGRAQHF.

The genes are TRBV28 and TRBJ2-7, with 8 positions matching TRBD1. In germline, CDR1 is MDHEN, CDR2 SYDVKM. V shed 6 bases, J shed 0 bases, and the junction held 7 bases outside the gene matches. This CDR3 is built from 15 residues. The CDR3 here is CASSLRTGSSYEQYF. The CDR3 DNA sequence: TGTGCCAGCAGCCTTCGGACAGGGAGCTCCTACGAGCAGTACTTC.

On this clone: Compared with germline, one end of the junction differs, possibly owing to a read error. The chain links TRBV10-2 to TRBJ2-2; D is ambiguous. This CDR3 is 12 amino acids long. The V gene's germline CDR1 is WSHSY and CDR2 SAAADI. In nucleotides, the CDR3 is TGCGCCAGCGAACCGAATACCGGGGAGCTGTTTTTT. It encodes CASEPNTGELFF.

V gene TRBV19 combines with J gene TRBJ1-2; no reliable D call. CDR3 size: 15 residues. Germline CDR1 LNHDA, CDR2 SQIVND (reference sequence). V gave up 3 bases and J gave up 9 bases, with 20 bases separating them. DNA of the CDR3: TGTGCCAGTAGTATTTTGGCGGTTCCAGGATTTCGCTACACCTTC. It encodes CASSILAVPGFRYTF.

The chain links TRBV4-1 to TRBJ1-1; maybe TRBD1 (5 bases). The CDR3 length is 15 residues. Trimming stripped 0 bases from V and 4 bases from J, with 12 bases between. Looked up from germline, CDR1 is MGHRA and CDR2 is YSYEKL. The CDR3 protein is CASSQEGQGGTEAFF. The CDR3 coding sequence is TGCGCCAGCAGCCAAGAGGGTCAGGGCGGCACTGAAGCTTTCTTT.

The J gene is TRBJ1-1, the V gene TRBV27; D not resolved. Per the germline V gene, CDR1 is MNHEY and CDR2 is SMNVEV (reference sequence). V lost 1 base to trimming and J lost 6 bases, with 6 bases between them. The CDR3 spans 12 residues. CDR3 amino acids: CASSLLGSEAFF. The CDR3 DNA reads TGTGCCAGCAGTTTATTGGGCTCTGAAGCTTTCTTT.

The chain has TRBV9 and TRBJ2-7; the D gene could be TRBD1 or TRBD2 (5 bases each). This CDR3 spans 17 amino acids. The ends were cut back, 0 bases at V and 3 bases at J, with 19 bases in the middle. Germline values: CDR1 SGDLS, CDR2 YYNGEE. The CDR3 loop is CASSVGTWGSSNYEQYF. DNA for the CDR3: TGTGCCAGCAGCGTAGGGACATGGGGGAGTTCGAACTACGAGCAGTACTTC. The whole variable domain, remainder taken from reference TRBV9 and TRBJ2-7, is DSGVTQTPKHLITATGQRVTLRCSPRSGDLSVYWYQQSLDQGLQFLIQYYNGEERAKGNILERFSAQQFPDLHSELNLSSLELGDSALYFCASSVGTWGSSNYEQYFGPGTRLTVT.

This sequence joins TRBV5-6 and TRBJ1-5; D gene uncertain. Trimming removed 1 base at V and 5 bases at J, with 10 bases between. The CDR3 totals 14 residues. Germline CDR1 and CDR2: SGHDT and YYEEEE. This chain's CDR3 is CASSLRTGDQPQHF. In nucleotides, the CDR3 is TGTGCCAGCAGCTTGAGGACGGGTGATCAGCCCCAGCATTTT. The variable domain in full, with the rest retrieved from reference TRBV5-6 and TRBJ1-5, is DAGVTQSPTHLIKTRGQQVTLRCSPKSGHDTVSWYQQALGQGPQFIFQYYEEEERQRGNFPDRFSGHQFPNYSSELNVNALLLGDSALYLCASSLRTGDQPQHFGDGTRLSIL.

The J gene is TRBJ2-6, the V gene TRBV27; the D is unclear. Germline-derived CDR1 and CDR2 are MNHEY and SMNVEV (reference sequence). V dropped 2 bases and J dropped 0 bases, with 8 bases sitting between them. This CDR3 is 16 amino acids long. The CDR3 here is CASSLGRYSGANVLTF. The DNA for the CDR3 is TGTGCCAGCAGTTTAGGACGGTACTCTGGGGCCAACGTCCTGACTTTC.

The chain recombines TRBV29-1 with TRBJ2-7, with 7 bases lining up with TRBD1. CDR1 and CDR2 from the germline V gene are SQVTM and ANQGSEA. The CDR3 extends over 13 amino acids. V was pared by 3 bases and J by 3 bases, with 5 bases of the junction left unmatched. This CDR3 reads CSVELSGGYEQYF. Written as DNA, the CDR3 is TGCAGCGTTGAGCTGTCAGGGGGCTACGAGCAGTACTTC.

This clone was observed a handful of times. This chain connects TRBV4-2 to TRBJ2-7; D might be TRBD1 (6 bases). The CDR3 covers 15 residues. Trimming took off 1 base at V and 5 bases at J, with 15 bases between the two ends. Germline V gene sequence: CDR1 LGHNA, CDR2 YNFKEQ. CDR3 nucleotide sequence: TGTGCCAGCAGCCAAGGGACCGGGACAACGAACGAGCAGTACTTC. This encodes CASSQGTGTTNEQYF.

This clone was seen only once. This sequence joins TRBV28 and TRBJ1-1; D remains ambiguous. CDR3 length: 14 residues. Germline-derived CDR1 and CDR2 are MDHEN and SYDVKM. V gave up 1 base and J gave up 3 bases, with 9 bases separating them. CDR3: CASSLSNGDTEAFF. The CDR3 DNA reads as TGTGCCAGCAGTTTATCGAACGGGGACACTGAAGCTTTCTTT.

The chain couples TRBV6-6 to TRBJ2-3; no firm D call. This CDR3 is 14 amino acids long. Germline CDR1 is MNHNY and CDR2 is SVGAGI (reference sequence). Trimming shortened V by 0 bases and J by 3 bases, and 7 bases separated the two germline ends. CDR3 nucleotides: TGTGCCAGCAGTTACTCGATCCAAACAGATACGCAGTATTTT. This encodes CASSYSIQTDTQYF.

This clone was counted once. The genes are TRBV28 and TRBJ2-3; D is ambiguous. The V and J ends lost 5 bases and 2 bases respectively, with 11 bases between them. The CDR3 length is 14 residues. The germline V gene has CDR1 MDHEN and CDR2 SYDVKM. The chain's CDR3 is CASSARLTTDTQYF. The CDR3 DNA is TGTGCCAGCAGTGCTCGACTGACCACAGATACGCAGTATTTT. The full variable domain, with the rest looked up from reference TRBV28 and TRBJ2-3, is DVKVTQSSRYLVKRTGEKVFLECVQDMDHENMFWYRQDPGLGLRLIYFSYDVKMKEKGDIPEGYSVSREKKERFSLILESASTNQTSMYLCASSARLTTDTQYFGPGTRLTVL.

The V and J genes are TRBV27 and TRBJ1-6; the D is unclear. This CDR3 comprises 15 residues. CDR1 MNHEY and CDR2 SMNVEV come from the germline V gene (reference sequence). Between the trimmed V and J ends, which lost 2 bases and 5 bases, there was a span of 10 bases. The CDR3 reads CASSLTGRDNSPLHF. CDR3 DNA: TGTGCCAGCAGTTTAACCGGACGGGATAATTCACCCCTCCACTTT.

In its sample, this clone was seen once. This rearrangement joins TRBV19 to TRBJ2-3, with TRBD2 identical over 11 bases. The ends lost 6 bases at V and 2 bases at J; junction bases unmatched: 19. Germline loops: CDR1 LNHDA, CDR2 SQIVND (reference sequence). This CDR3 comprises 20 residues. CDR3 DNA: TGTGCCAGTAGCGGGGGGACTAGCGGATCTATTGGCAAGGACACAGATACGCAGTATTTT. It is translated as CASSGGTSGSIGKDTDTQYF. The full variable domain, its missing parts supplied by reference TRBV19 and TRBJ2-3, is DGGITQSPKYLFRKEGQNVTLSCEQNLNHDAMYWYRQDPGQGLRLIYYSQIVNDFQKGDIAEGYSVSREKKESFPLTVTSAQKNPTAFYLCASSGGTSGSIGKDTDTQYFGPGTRLTVL.

The chain uses TRBV4-1 and TRBJ1-1; tentative D call: TRBD1 (5 bases). Germline V gene sequence: CDR1 MGHRA, CDR2 YSYEKL. The V end lost 7 bases, the J end lost 2 bases, and 11 bases lay between the germline ends. The CDR3 covers 13 residues. The CDR3 region is CASMVRTNTEAFF. Here the CDR3 DNA reads TGCGCCAGCATGGTGCGGACAAACACTGAAGCTTTCTTT.